This is a list of T cell receptor beta chains from one sample in a study of tumor-infiltrating lymphocytes in primary liver carcinoma. TCRdb redid the calling of the multiplex PCR reads with MiXCR, one entry per CDR3 protein. Of about 210,000 distinct CDR3 sequences in the sample, 85% were seen once. The sample comprised tumor tissue from primary liver carcinoma. All receptors come from a man in his forties with primary liver carcinoma and hepatitis B virus infection. Each CDR3 is given with its conserved first and last residue.

v_call	j_call	cdr3_aa
TRBV6-5	TRBJ2-1	CASCDRSGRGLYNEQLF
TRBV11-3	TRBJ1-5	CAGNLDLGVAQPQHF
TRBV11-2	TRBJ2-7	CASIKGVEWYF
TRBV6-1	TRBJ2-7	CASSEGAGEGNVYEQYF
TRBV12-3/TRBV12-4	TRBJ2-7	CASSSRQTGKGEQYF
TRBV18	TRBJ1-1	CASSPPGGRHTEAFF
TRBV6-5	TRBJ2-5	CDSSYPGAETQYF
TRBV24-1	TRBJ2-1	CATSDPGGHNEQFF
TRBV6-2/TRBV6-3	-	CASSTPTDGGYEQFF
TRBV14	TRBJ2-1	CASSRQGGADEQFF
TRBV4-1	TRBJ2-2	CASSQEGTLAVRAGDTGKLFF
TRBV7-8	TRBJ2-7	CSSRSRGRAYEQYF
TRBV7-8	TRBJ2-1	CANIYLAGGSYNEQFF
TRBV10-3	-	CATAETSGNEQYF
TRBV5-6	TRBJ1-1	CTSSLGGTEAPEAFF
TRBV11-1	TRBJ2-1	CTSSLYRAVGGSYNEQFF
TRBV14	TRBJ2-1	CASSPSLNTTEQFF
TRBV11-2	TRBJ2-5	CASSPSSTQGTGRETQYF
TRBV5-1	TRBJ2-3	CASSPRPDRSTDTQYF
TRBV6-2/TRBV6-3	TRBJ2-2	CASILGTGELFF
TRBV6-5	TRBJ2-3	CVSRTGAGRLDTQYF
TRBV4-2	TRBJ1-1	CASTQEVTGGTDAFF
TRBV4-3	TRBJ1-2	CASSQAGAGSNYSYTF
TRBV4-2	TRBJ2-6	CASSQEASFGANVLAF
TRBV11-3	TRBJ2-5	CASSIGTSGSGKTRYF
TRBV19	TRBJ1-1	CASSIRWGEAFF
TRBV12-3/TRBV12-4	TRBJ2-7	CANAMGGQFYEQYF
TRBV11-2	TRBJ1-5	CASSINGGLTNQPQHF
TRBV6-6	TRBJ2-5	CASSYRDQEIQYF